The 18 T cell receptor beta chains given below trace back to one sample, sequenced in a study of spatial heterogeneity in lung cancer. Findings of the study overall: Tumor mutation count correlated with how many alpha and beta TCRs expanded intratumorally.

Their recognized antigens are unknown. Documented time point: sample taken at primary tumor resection. From the 5' RACE reads, TCRdb called clonotypes with MiXCR, one entry per CDR3 protein. Of about 5,700 distinct CDR3 sequences in the sample, around an eighth were seen once. The sequencing used lung tumor tissue, collected at surgery. The source of these receptors is a female donor with early-stage non-small cell lung cancer.

This clonotype appeared many times. The chain couples TRBV20-1 to TRBJ2-1; D is unresolved. From germline, CDR1 is DFQATT and CDR2 SNEGSKA (reference sequence). CDR3 length: 12 amino acids. V lost 6 bases and J lost 0, with 6 bases in between. CDR3 protein: CSALRSYNEQFF. The CDR3 DNA reads as TGCAGTGCACTTCGCTCCTACAATGAGCAGTTCTTC.

In this sample, this clonotype turned up many times. The V gene is TRBV6-2 or TRBV6-3, the J gene TRBJ1-2; D gene ambiguous. Germline CDR1 reads MNHEY; CDR2 reads SVGEGT. The V end lost 7 bases, the J end lost 4 bases, and 16 bases lay between the germline ends. The CDR3 contains 14 residues. CDR3 sequence reads: CASKEGPAPYGYTF. The DNA for the CDR3 is TGTGCCAGCAAGGAGGGCCCAGCCCCCTATGGCTACACCTTC.

The rearrangement joins TRBV19 to TRBJ2-3; 11 bases match TRBD1. The CDR3 sequence is 14 residues long. Germline V gene lookup returns CDR1 LNHDA and CDR2 SQIVND (reference sequence). Losses at the gene ends were 8 bases for V and 1 base for J; bases not matched to a gene: 2. The CDR3 nucleotides are TGTGCCAGTCGGGGACAGGGGGGCACAGATACGCAGTATTTT. This sequence encodes CASRGQGGTDTQYF.

This clonotype appeared many times. The J gene is TRBJ2-7, the V gene TRBV7-2; 8 nucleotides align to TRBD2. The V and J ends lost 1 base and 0 bases, in that order; junction bases with no gene match: 8. CDR3 size: 17 residues. Germline V lookup: CDR1 SGHTA, CDR2 FQGNSA. The CDR3 bases are TGTGCCAGCAGCTTAGTTCTAGCGGGTGCGAGCTCCTACGAGCAGTACGTC. Residues: CASSLVLAGASSYEQYV.

This clonotype rates as medium-sized (0.01 to 0.1%). The gene calls are TRBV7-2 and TRBJ2-5, with 10 bases that match TRBD2. This CDR3 has 15 residues. Germline V gene sequence: CDR1 SGHTA, CDR2 FQGNSA. V lost 5 bases and J lost 6; bases outside the gene matches: 9. DNA for the CDR3: TGTGCCAGCAGCCCGAGGACTAGCGGTGGAAAGACCCAGTACTTC. Residues: CASSPRTSGGKTQYF.

This clonotype has a count of ten or more. J is TRBJ2-7 and V is TRBV5-1; 7 bases match TRBD1. Trimming took 1 base from V and 4 from J; bases not matched to a gene: 2. The CDR3 has 13 residues. Germline V CDR1 and CDR2: SGHRS, YFSETQ. In DNA form, the CDR3 reads TGCGCCAGCAGCTTGAACAGGGGATACGAGCAGTACTTC. Encoded protein: CASSLNRGYEQYF.

In this sample, this clonotype is medium-sized. V is TRBV19 and J is TRBJ1-5; maybe TRBD1 (6 bases). The CDR3 totals 17 residues. The germline gives CDR1 LNHDA, CDR2 SQIVND (reference sequence). V lost 0 bases to trimming and J lost 2 bases, with 14 bases between them. CDR3 amino acids: CASSIDRGRGRNQPQHF. Here the CDR3 DNA reads TGTGCCAGTAGTATAGATCGTGGCAGGGGACGCAATCAGCCCCAGCATTTT.

In its sample, this clonotype is medium-sized (0.01 to 0.1%). The V gene is TRBV24-1, the J gene TRBJ2-2; no firm D call. With 7 bases removed from V and 5 bases from J, the gap between germline ends came to 13 bases. The CDR3 extends over 14 amino acids. Germline V gene lookup returns CDR1 KGHDR and CDR2 SFDVKD. CDR3 in DNA: TGTGCCACCAGGGGAATGGGTTCGACCGGGGAGCTGTTTTTT. This gives the protein CATRGMGSTGELFF.

In its sample, this clonotype ranks as medium-sized. V is TRBV28 and J is TRBJ1-4; D unresolved. The V gene's germline CDR1 is MDHEN and CDR2 SYDVKM. CDR3 length: 12 amino acids. Deletions cut 8 bases from V and 5 bases from J, with 9 bases between. The DNA of the CDR3 is TGTGCCAGCGGAGGAATGAATGAAAAACTGTTTTTT. Its translation is CASGGMNEKLFF.

By share, this clonotype counts as medium-sized (0.01 to 0.1%). This chain links TRBV5-4 with TRBJ2-3, with 12 bases that match TRBD2. Trimming cost V 5 bases and J 4 bases; bases outside gene matches: 8. CDR1 is SGHNT and CDR2 is YYREEE in the germline V gene (reference sequence). This CDR3 contains 16 residues. The CDR3 sequence is CASRGGGLAGADTQYF. The CDR3 bases are TGTGCCAGCAGGGGCGGGGGACTAGCGGGCGCAGATACGCAGTATTTT.

By sample share, this clonotype is medium-sized (0.01 to 0.1%). V gene TRBV20-1 combines with J gene TRBJ2-3; possible D gene TRBD1, 6 bases. Trimming cost V 3 bases and J 3 bases, with 10 bases left between them. Germline CDR1 is DFQATT and CDR2 is SNEGSKA (reference sequence). CDR3 length: 13 residues. The CDR3 DNA sequence: TGCAGTGCTAGTAGGACAGTTACAGATACGCAGTATTTT. This codes for CSASRTVTDTQYF.

By share of the sample, this clonotype is medium-sized. The chain is built from TRBV11-2 and TRBJ2-3; 8 bases agree with TRBD2. Unmatched junction bases numbered 1, after V lost 0 bases and J lost 2 bases. This CDR3 contains 15 residues. CDR1 is SGHAT and CDR2 is FQNNGV in the germline V gene. The CDR3 sequence: CASSLETSVTDTQYF. In nucleotides, the CDR3 is TGTGCCAGCAGCTTAGAGACTAGCGTCACAGATACGCAGTATTTT.

This sequence joins TRBV6-5 and TRBJ2-4; no reliable D call. The CDR3 runs to 16 residues. Germline CDR1 MNHEY, CDR2 SVGAGI. V lost 0 bases, J lost 0 bases, and 9 bases lay in between. The CDR3 region has the DNA TGTGCCAGCAGTTACTCGATCAGAGGAGCCAAAAACATTCAGTACTTC. Amino acid sequence: CASSYSIRGAKNIQYF.

This clonotype appeared a few times. The V and J genes are TRBV5-6 and TRBJ2-7, with 9 positions matching TRBD1. Germline-derived CDR1 and CDR2 are SGHDT and YYEEEE. Germline trimming cut 2 bases from V and 3 bases from J; bases unmatched to any gene: 9. The CDR3 runs to 16 residues. CDR3 sequence reads: CASSLFQDRGLYEQYV. CDR3 sequence (DNA): TGTGCCAGCAGCTTATTCCAGGACAGGGGTCTCTACGAGCAGTACGTC.

This clonotype is termed medium-sized. The chain couples TRBV9 to TRBJ2-3, with 8 nucleotides matching TRBD2. V was pared by 3 bases and J by 4 bases, with 7 bases of the junction left unmatched. The CDR3 covers 15 residues. Germline loops: CDR1 SGDLS, CDR2 YYNGEE. The CDR3 spells CASSANAGGPDTQYF. CDR3 in DNA: TGTGCCAGCAGCGCCAACGCGGGAGGACCAGATACGCAGTATTTT. Supplemented by reference TRBV9 and TRBJ2-3, the full variable domain reads DSGVTQTPKHLITATGQRVTLRCSPRSGDLSVYWYQQSLDQGLQFLIQYYNGEERAKGNILERFSAQQFPDLHSELNLSSLELGDSALYFCASSANAGGPDTQYFGPGTRLTVL.

This clonotype showed up many times. The gene calls are TRBV3-1 and TRBJ2-1; TRBD2 agrees at 11 bases. Germline lookup yields CDR1 LGHDT and CDR2 YNNKEL (reference sequence). The CDR3 sequence is 16 residues long. V shed 4 bases, J shed 3 bases, and the junction held 5 bases outside the gene matches. The CDR3 DNA is TGTGCCAGCAGCCGAGGCCTAGCGGGAGGCTACAATGAGCAGTTCTTC. It translates to CASSRGLAGGYNEQFF.

The chain uses TRBV14 and TRBJ2-2, with D uncertain. Germline CDR1 reads SGHDN; CDR2 reads FVKESK. The CDR3 length is 13 residues. Trimming took off 5 bases at V and 3 bases at J, with 7 bases between the two ends. This CDR3 reads CASSTIHTGELFF. DNA for the CDR3: TGTGCCAGCAGCACCATCCACACCGGGGAGCTGTTTTTT.

The chain uses TRBV5-4 and TRBJ2-3; D not certain. Between the trimmed V and J ends, which lost 4 bases and 4 bases, there was a span of 16 bases. The CDR3 sequence is 15 residues long. Germline V gene data show CDR1 as SGHNT and CDR2 as YYREEE (reference sequence). This CDR3 reads CASSQKGLASDTQYF. The CDR3, as DNA: TGTGCCAGCAGCCAAAAGGGCTTAGCATCAGATACGCAGTATTTT.